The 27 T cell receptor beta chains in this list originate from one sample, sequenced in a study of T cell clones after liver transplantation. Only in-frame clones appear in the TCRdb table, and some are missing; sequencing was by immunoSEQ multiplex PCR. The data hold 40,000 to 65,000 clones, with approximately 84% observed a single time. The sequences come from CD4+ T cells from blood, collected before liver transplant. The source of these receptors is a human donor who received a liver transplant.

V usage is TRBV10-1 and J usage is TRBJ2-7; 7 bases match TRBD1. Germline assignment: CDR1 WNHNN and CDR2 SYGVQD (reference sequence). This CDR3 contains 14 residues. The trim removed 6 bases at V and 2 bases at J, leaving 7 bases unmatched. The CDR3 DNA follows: TGCGCCAGCAGGCCGGGACAGAAAACCTACGAGCAGTACTTC. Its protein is CASRPGQKTYEQYF.

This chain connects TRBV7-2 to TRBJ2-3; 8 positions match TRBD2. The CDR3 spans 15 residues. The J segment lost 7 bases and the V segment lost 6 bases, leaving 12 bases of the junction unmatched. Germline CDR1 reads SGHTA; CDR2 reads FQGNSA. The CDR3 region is CASRQGSGRAYTQYF. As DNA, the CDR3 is TGTGCCAGCAGGCAGGGGTCCGGGAGGGCGTATACGCAGTATTTT.

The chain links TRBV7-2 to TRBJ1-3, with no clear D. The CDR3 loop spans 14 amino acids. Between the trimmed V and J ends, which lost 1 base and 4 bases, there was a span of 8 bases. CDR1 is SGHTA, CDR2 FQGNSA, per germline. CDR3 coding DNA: TGTGCCAGCAGCTTAGTGTCTCGAGGAAACACCATATATTTT. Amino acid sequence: CASSLVSRGNTIYF.

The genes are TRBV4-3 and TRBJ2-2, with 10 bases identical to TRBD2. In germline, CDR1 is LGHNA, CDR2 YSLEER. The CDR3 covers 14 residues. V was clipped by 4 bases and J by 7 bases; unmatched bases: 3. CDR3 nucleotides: TGCGCCAGCAGCCTGAAGCGGGAGGGCGGGGAGCTGTTTTTT. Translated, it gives CASSLKREGGELFF.

CDR3 DNA sequence: TGTGCCAGCAGTGAACGAGGGACATCTGAGGAAAAACTGTTTTTT. Amino acids: CASSERGTSEEKLFF. The chain combines TRBV2 with TRBJ1-4; maybe TRBD1 (6 bases). From germline, CDR1 is SNHLY and CDR2 FYNNEI. The CDR3 consists of 15 residues. V was clipped by 2 bases and J by 8 bases, with 15 bases between them. Full variable domain (missing parts from reference TRBV2 and TRBJ1-4): EPEVTQTPSHQVTQMGQEVILRCVPISNHLYFYWYRQILGQKVEFLVSFYNNEISEKSEIFDDQFSVERPDGSNFTLKIRSTKLEDSAMYFCASSERGTSEEKLFFGSGTQLSVL.

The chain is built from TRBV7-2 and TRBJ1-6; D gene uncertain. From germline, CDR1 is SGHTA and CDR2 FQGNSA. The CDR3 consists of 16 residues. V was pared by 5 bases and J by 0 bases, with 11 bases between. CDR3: CASSMVLSSYNSPLHF. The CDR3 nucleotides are TGTGCCAGCAGCATGGTCCTGAGCTCCTATAATTCACCCCTCCACTTT.

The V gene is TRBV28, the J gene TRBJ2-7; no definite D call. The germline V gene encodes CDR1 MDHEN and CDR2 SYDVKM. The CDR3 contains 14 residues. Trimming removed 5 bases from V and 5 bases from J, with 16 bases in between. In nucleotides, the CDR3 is TGTGCCAGCAGTCCCCCGAGAAGCTGGGACGAGCAGTACTTC. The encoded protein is CASSPPRSWDEQYF.

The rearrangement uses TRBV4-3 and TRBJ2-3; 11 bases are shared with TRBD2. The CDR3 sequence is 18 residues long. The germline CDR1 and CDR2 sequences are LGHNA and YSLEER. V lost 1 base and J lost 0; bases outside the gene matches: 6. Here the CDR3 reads CASSQVSSGGPSTDTQYF. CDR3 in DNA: TGCGCCAGCAGCCAAGTCTCTAGCGGGGGGCCGAGCACAGATACGCAGTATTTT.

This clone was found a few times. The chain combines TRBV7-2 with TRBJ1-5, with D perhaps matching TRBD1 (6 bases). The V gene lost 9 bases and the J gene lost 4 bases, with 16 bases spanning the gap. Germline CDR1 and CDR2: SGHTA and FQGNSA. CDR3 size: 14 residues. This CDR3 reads CASQAGGLNQPQHF. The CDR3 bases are TGTGCCAGTCAGGCGGGGGGCTTAAATCAGCCCCAGCATTTT.

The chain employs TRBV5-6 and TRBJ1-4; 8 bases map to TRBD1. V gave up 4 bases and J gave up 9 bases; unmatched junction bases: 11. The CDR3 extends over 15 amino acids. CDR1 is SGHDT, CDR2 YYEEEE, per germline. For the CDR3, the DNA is TGTGCCAGCAGCGGCAGGGGGCTAACGGGGAAAAAACTGTTTTTT. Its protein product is CASSGRGLTGKKLFF.

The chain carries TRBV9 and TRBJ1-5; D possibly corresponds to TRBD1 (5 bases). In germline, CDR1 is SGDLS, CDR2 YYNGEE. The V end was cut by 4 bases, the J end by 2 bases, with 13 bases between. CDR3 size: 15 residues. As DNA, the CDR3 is TGTGCCAGCAGCCAGGGCGGCGGGGGCAATCAGCCCCAGCATTTT. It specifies CASSQGGGGNQPQHF.

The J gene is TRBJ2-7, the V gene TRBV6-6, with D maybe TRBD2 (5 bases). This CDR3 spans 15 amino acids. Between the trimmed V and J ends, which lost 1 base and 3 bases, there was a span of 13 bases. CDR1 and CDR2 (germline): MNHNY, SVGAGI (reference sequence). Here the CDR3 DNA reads TGTGCCAGCAGTTACTTGGCAGAGAGGGACTACGAGCAGTACTTC. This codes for CASSYLAERDYEQYF.

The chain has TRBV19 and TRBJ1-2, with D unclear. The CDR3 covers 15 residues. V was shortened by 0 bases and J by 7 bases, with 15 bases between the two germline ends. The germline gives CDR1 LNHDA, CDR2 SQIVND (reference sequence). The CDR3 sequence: CASSIEAGRGGGYTF. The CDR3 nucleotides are TGTGCCAGTAGTATAGAGGCGGGAAGAGGCGGTGGCTACACCTTC. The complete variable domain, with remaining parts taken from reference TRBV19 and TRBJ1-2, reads DGGITQSPKYLFRKEGQNVTLSCEQNLNHDAMYWYRQDPGQGLRLIYYSQIVNDFQKGDIAEGYSVSREKKESFPLTVTSAQKNPTAFYLCASSIEAGRGGGYTFGSGTRLTVV.

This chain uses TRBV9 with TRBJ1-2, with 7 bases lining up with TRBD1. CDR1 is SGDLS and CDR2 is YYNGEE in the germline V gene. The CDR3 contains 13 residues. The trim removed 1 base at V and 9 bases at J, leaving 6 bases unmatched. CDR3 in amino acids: CASSVLTGSSYTF. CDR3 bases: TGTGCCAGCAGCGTATTGACAGGGTCAAGCTACACCTTC. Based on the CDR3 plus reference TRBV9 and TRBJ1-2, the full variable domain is DSGVTQTPKHLITATGQRVTLRCSPRSGDLSVYWYQQSLDQGLQFLIQYYNGEERAKGNILERFSAQQFPDLHSELNLSSLELGDSALYFCASSVLTGSSYTFGSGTRLTVV.

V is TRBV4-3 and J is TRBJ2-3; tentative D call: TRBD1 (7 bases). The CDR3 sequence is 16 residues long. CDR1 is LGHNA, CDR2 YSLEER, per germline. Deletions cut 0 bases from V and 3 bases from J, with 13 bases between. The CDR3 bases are TGCGCCAGCAGCCAAGAGTGGGCAGGGGGGACAGATACGCAGTATTTT. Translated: CASSQEWAGGTDTQYF.

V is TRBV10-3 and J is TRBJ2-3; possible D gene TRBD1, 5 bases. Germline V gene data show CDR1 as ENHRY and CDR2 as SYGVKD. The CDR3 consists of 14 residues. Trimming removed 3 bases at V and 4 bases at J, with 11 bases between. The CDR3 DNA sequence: TGTGCCATCAGTGATTTGGACATAGCAGATACGCAGTATTTT. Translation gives CAISDLDIADTQYF.

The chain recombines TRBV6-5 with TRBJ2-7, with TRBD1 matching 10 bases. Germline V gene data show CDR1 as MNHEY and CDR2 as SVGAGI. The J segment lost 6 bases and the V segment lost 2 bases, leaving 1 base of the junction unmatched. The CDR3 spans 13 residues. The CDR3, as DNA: TGTGCCAGCAGTTACGACAGGGGGCCCGAGCAGTACTTC. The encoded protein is CASSYDRGPEQYF.

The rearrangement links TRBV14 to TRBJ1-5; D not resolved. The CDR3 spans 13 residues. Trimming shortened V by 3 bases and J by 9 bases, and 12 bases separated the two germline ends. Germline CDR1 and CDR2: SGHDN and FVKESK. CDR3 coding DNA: TGTGCCAGCAGCCAGGGTCCCTCGGGGCCCCAGCATTTT. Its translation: CASSQGPSGPQHF.

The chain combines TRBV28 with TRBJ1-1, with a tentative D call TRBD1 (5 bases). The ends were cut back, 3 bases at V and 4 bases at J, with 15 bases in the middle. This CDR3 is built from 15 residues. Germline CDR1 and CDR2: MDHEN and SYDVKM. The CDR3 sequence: CASSFLRGDSTEAFF. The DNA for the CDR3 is TGTGCCAGCAGTTTTCTTAGAGGGGATAGCACTGAAGCTTTCTTT.

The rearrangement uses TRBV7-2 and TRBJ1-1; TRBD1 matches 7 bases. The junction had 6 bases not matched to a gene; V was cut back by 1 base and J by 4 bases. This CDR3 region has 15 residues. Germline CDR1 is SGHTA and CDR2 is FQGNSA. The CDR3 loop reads CASSLVPRGGTEAFF. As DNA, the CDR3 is TGTGCCAGCAGCTTAGTGCCCAGGGGGGGCACTGAAGCTTTCTTT.

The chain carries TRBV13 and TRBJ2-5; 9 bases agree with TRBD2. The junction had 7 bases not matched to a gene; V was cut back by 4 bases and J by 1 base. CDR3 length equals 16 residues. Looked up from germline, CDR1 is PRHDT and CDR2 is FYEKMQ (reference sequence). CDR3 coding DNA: TGTGCCAGCAGCTCCTCTAGCGGGGCTATCCAAGAGACCCAGTACTTC. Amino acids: CASSSSSGAIQETQYF.

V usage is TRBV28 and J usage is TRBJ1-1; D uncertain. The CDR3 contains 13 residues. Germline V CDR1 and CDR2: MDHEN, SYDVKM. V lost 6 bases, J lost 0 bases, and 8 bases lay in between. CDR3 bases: TGTGCCAGCAGCTTCAAGGTGAACACTGAAGCTTTCTTT. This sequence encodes CASSFKVNTEAFF.

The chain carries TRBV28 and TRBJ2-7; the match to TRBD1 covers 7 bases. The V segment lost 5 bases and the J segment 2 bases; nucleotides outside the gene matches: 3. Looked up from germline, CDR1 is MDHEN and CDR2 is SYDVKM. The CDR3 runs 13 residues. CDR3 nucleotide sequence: TGTGCCAGCAGTCTGGACAGGACCTACGAGCAGTACTTC. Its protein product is CASSLDRTYEQYF.

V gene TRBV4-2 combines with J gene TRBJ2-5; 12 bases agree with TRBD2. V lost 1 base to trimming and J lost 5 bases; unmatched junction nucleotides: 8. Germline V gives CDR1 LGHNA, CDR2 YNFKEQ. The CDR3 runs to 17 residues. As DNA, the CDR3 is TGTGCCAGCAGCCAAGGAATGGCTAGCGGGGGGGCGGAGACCCAGTACTTC. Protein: CASSQGMASGGAETQYF.

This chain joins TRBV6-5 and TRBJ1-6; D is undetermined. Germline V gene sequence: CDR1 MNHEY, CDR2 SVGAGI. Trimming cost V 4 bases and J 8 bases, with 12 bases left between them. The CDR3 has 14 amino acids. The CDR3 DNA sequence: TGTGCCAGCAGTTCGGGGATTGGGGATTCACCCCTCCACTTT. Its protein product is CASSSGIGDSPLHF.

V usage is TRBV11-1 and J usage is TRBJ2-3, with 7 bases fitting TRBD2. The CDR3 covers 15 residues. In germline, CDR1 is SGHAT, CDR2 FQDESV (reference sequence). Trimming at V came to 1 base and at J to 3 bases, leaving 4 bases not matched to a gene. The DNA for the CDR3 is TGTGCCAGCAGCTTAGATACGGGAGGAACAGATACGCAGTATTTT. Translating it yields CASSLDTGGTDTQYF.

CDR3 coding DNA: TGTGCCAGCAGCTCGACTAGCGGGGGGGCCCGGACCCAGTACTTC. Translated: CASSSTSGGARTQYF. This rearrangement joins TRBV7-2 to TRBJ2-5; TRBD2 matches 14 bases. The CDR3 sequence is 15 residues long. The J segment lost 7 bases and the V segment lost 4 bases, leaving 5 bases of the junction unmatched. CDR1 SGHTA and CDR2 FQGNSA come from the germline V gene. The full variable domain, rest sourced from reference TRBV7-2 and TRBJ2-5, is GAGVSQSPSNKVTEKGKDVELRCDPISGHTALYWYRQSLGQGLEFLIYFQGNSAPDKSGLPSDRFSAERTGGSVSTLTIQRTQQEDSAVYLCASSSTSGGARTQYFGPGTRLLVL.